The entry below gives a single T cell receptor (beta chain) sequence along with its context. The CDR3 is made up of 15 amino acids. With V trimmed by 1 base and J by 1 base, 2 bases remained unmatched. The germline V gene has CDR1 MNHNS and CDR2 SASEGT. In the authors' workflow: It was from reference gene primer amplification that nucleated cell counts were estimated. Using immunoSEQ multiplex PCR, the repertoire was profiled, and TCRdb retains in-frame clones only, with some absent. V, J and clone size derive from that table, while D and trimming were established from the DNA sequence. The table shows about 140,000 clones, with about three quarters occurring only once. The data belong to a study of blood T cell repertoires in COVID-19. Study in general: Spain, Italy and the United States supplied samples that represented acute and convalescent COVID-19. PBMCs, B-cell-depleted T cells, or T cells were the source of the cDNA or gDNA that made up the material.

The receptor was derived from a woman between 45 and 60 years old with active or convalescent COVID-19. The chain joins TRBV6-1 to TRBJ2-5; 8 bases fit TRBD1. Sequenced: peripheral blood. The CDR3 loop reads CASSEDRGSQETQYF. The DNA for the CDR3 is TGTGCCAGCAGTGAAGACAGGGGGAGCCAAGAGACCCAGTACTTC.